This TCR beta chain is drawn from a study of cytomegalovirus exposure and HLA in healthy donors. Study observations and caveats: Reports described diagnosis of cytomegalovirus status by the classifier as highly specific and sensitive.

Both 60 Vbeta primers and 13 Jbeta primers went into the PCR. The method was immunoSEQ multiplex PCR; TCRdb's version includes in-frame clones alone and lacks a portion of them. The data show around 200,000 clones, about 82% seen once. As concerns this clone: The antigen is undetermined.

The CDR3 contains 13 residues. Trimming pared 9 bases from V and 5 bases from J, leaving 16 bases between. CDR1 and CDR2 from the germline V gene are SNHLY and FYNNEI. The sample consisted of PBMCs. The chain has TRBV2 and TRBJ2-5; D is perhaps TRBD2 (5 bases). This clonotype was obtained from a woman aged 45-59 years in good health and CMV-seronegative. CDR3 nucleotide sequence: TGTGCCAGGTCCGGACCTACGGGGGAGACCCAGTACTTC. Its protein product is CARSGPTGETQYF. The variable domain in full, completed from reference TRBV2 and TRBJ2-5, reads EPEVTQTPSHQVTQMGQEVILRCVPISNHLYFYWYRQILGQKVEFLVSFYNNEISEKSEIFDDQFSVERPDGSNFTLKIRSTKLEDSAMYFCARSGPTGETQYFGPGTRLLVL.